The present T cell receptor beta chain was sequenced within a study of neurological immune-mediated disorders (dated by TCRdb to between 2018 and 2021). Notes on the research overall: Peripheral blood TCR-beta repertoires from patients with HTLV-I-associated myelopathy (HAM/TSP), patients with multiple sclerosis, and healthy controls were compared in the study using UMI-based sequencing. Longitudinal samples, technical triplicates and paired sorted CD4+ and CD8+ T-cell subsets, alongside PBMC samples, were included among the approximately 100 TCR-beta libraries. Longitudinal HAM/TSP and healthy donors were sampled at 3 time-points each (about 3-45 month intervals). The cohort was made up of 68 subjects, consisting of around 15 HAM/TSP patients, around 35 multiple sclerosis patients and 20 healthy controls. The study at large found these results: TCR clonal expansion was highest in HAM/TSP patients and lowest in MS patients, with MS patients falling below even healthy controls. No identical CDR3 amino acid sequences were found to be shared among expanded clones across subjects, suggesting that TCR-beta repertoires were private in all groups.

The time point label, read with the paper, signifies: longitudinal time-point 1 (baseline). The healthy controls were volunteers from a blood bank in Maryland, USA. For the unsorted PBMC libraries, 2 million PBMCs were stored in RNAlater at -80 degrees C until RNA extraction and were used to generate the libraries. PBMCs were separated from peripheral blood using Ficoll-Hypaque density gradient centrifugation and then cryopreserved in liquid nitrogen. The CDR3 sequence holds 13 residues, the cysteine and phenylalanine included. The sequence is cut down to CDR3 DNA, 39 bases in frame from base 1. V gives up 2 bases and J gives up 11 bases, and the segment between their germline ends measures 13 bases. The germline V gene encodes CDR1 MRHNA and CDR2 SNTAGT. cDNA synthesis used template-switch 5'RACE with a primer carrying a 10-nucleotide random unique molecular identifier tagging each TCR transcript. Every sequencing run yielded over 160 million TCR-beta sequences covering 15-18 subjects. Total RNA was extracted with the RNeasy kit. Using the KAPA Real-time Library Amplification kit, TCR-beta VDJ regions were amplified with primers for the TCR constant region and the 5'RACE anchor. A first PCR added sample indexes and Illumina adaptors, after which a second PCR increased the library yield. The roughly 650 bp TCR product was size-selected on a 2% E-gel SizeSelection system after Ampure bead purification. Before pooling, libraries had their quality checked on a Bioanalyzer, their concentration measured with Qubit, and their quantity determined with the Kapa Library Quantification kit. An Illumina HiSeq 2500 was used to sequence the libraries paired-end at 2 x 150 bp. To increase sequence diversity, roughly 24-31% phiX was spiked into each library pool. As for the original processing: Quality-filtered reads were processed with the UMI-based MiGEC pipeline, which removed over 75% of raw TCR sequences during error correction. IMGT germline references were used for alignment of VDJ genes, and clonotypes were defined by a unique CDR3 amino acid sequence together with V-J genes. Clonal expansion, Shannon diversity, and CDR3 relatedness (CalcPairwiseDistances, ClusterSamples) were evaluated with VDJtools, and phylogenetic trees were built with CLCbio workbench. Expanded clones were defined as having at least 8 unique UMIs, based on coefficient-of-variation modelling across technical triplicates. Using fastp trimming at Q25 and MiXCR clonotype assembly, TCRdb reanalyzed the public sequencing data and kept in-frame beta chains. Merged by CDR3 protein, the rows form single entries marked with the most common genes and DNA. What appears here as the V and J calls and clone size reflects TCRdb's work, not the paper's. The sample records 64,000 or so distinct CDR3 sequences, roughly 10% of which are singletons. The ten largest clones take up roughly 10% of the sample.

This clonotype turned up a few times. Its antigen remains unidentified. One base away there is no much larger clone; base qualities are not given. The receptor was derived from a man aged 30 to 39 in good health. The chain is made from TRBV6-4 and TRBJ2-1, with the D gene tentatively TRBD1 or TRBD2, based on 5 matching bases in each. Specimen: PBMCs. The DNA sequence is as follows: TGTGCCAGCAGTGACGGTGGGGGTACGAAGCAGTTCTTC. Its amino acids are CASSDGGGTKQFF.